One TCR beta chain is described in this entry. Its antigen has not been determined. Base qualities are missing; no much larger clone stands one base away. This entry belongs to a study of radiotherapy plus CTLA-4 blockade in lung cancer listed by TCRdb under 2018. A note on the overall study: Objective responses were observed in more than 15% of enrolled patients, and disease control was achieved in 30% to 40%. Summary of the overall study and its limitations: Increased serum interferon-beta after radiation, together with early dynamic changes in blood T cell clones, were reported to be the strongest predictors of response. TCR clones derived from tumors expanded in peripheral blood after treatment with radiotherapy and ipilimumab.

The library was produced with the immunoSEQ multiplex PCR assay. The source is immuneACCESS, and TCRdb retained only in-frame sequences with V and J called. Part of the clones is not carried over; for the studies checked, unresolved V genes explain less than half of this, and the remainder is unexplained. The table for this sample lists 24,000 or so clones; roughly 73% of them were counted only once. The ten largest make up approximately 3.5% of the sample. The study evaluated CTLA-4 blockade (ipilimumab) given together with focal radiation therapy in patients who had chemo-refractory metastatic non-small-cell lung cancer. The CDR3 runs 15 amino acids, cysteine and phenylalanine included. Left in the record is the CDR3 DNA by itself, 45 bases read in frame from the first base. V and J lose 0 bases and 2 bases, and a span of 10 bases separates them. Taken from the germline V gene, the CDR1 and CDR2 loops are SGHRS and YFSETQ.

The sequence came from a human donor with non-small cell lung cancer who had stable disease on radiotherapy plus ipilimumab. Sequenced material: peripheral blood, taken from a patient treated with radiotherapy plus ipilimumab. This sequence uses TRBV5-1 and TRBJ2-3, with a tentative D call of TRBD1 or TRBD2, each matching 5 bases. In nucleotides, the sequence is TGCGCCAGCAGCTTGGCCGGGACCACCACAGATACGCAGTATTTT. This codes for CASSLAGTTTDTQYF.